This T cell receptor beta chain was documented in a study of cytomegalovirus exposure and HLA in healthy donors. The CDR3 is made up of 11 amino acids. Germline V gene sequence: CDR1 DFQATT, CDR2 SNEGSKA (reference sequence). Trimming cost V 8 bases and J 8 bases, with 15 bases left between them. Researchers ran the PCR with 60 Vbeta and 13 Jbeta primers. The repertoire was sequenced with immunoSEQ multiplex PCR; TCRdb's copy has only in-frame clones and lacks some. The repertoire has about 170,000 clones, 65% to 85% of them found once; the top ten carry roughly 4.7%. General study results and limits: Analysis performed later found roughly 17,000 TCR beta sequences associated with HLA alleles at 0.05 false discovery rate.

About this clone itself: Antigen specificity is unknown.

This receptor was obtained from a woman aged 50 to 65 in good health and CMV-seropositive. The sample consisted of PBMCs. The J gene is TRBJ1-2, the V gene TRBV20-1, with D maybe TRBD1 (6 bases). CDR3 region: CSKQGLGGYTF. The CDR3 DNA is TGCAGTAAGCAGGGGTTGGGAGGCTACACCTTC.